This record covers a single T cell receptor (beta chain). It differs at one base from a far larger clone, so likely a read error. This sample stems from a study of blood T cell repertoires in COVID-19. The overall study: The analysed material was cDNA or gDNA that came from T cells, B-cell-depleted T cells, or PBMCs.

Seattle enrolled patients during active infection and tracked them longitudinally. Only in-frame clones appear in the TCRdb table, and some are missing; sequencing was by immunoSEQ multiplex PCR. The table lists approximately 530,000 clones, roughly 89% of them singletons. The sequence derives from a woman aged 45 to 65 with COVID-19, enrolled during active disease. Sequencing was done on a sample of peripheral blood.

The CDR3 DNA is TGTGCCAGCAGCTTGGGACAGGGGGTCTACAATGAGCAGTTCTTC. Translation: CASSLGQGVYNEQFF. The V gene is TRBV5-5, the J gene TRBJ2-1; 9 bases line up with TRBD1. The CDR3 totals 15 residues. V lost 0 bases and J lost 3; bases outside the gene matches: 1. In germline, CDR1 is SGHKS, CDR2 YYEKEE (reference sequence).